A selection of T cell receptor beta chains follows, all from one sample in a study of naive and memory T cell subsets. TCRdb ran MiXCR on the UMI-ligation and nested PCR reads and lists one entry per CDR3 protein. The sample consists of 15,000 to 20,000 distinct CDR3 sequences, roughly 8.7% of them appearing once. Sequencing was done on a sample of central memory CD8+ T cells from blood. These receptors came from a human donor in good health. Both conserved end residues are part of each CDR3. The order of the fields is CDR3 DNA, CDR3 protein, V gene, D gene, clone size, J gene, CDR3 length. The D gene is left open where the match is weak. Expanded clones get a size class; other rows say once, few or many, or leave the size out.

cdr3_nt: TGCAGTGCTAGTGCGCAGGAGATCACAGATACGCAGTATTTT
cdr3_aa: CSASAQEITDTQYF
v_call: TRBV20-1
d_call: .
clone_size: .
j_call: TRBJ2-3
cdr3_length: 14

cdr3_nt: TGCAGTGCTAGTCGTGTAGACAGCTCCTACAATGAGCAGTTCTTC
cdr3_aa: CSASRVDSSYNEQFF
v_call: TRBV20-1
d_call: .
clone_size: medium-sized
j_call: TRBJ2-1
cdr3_length: 15

cdr3_nt: TGCAGTGCTAGACCGGGACAGGCCGACTACGAGCAGTACTTC
cdr3_aa: CSARPGQADYEQYF
v_call: TRBV20-1
d_call: TRBD1
clone_size: many
j_call: TRBJ2-7
cdr3_length: 14

cdr3_nt: TGTGCCATCCAGGGTCCGGGCATGAACACTGAAGCTTTCTTT
cdr3_aa: CAIQGPGMNTEAFF
v_call: TRBV6-6
d_call: .
clone_size: .
j_call: TRBJ1-1
cdr3_length: 14